What follows describes a single T cell receptor beta chain. This entry is derived from a study of blood T cell repertoires in COVID-19. At the level of the study: The study drew acute and convalescent COVID-19 samples from the United States, Italy and Spain. PBMCs, B-cell-depleted T cells, or T cells provided the cDNA or gDNA that made up the material.

As handled by the study authors: Nucleated cell number was recorded as an estimate derived from reference gene primer amplification. Sequencing was performed with immunoSEQ multiplex PCR; in TCRdb, only in-frame clones are kept and a portion is missing. That table is the source of V, J and clone size, and D and trimming were worked out from the DNA. This repertoire shows tens of thousands of clones, more than 75% found once; its top ten account for approximately 10%. The germline CDR1 and CDR2 sequences are LGHDT and YNNKEL (reference sequence). The CDR3 runs 16 residues. Trimming took off 0 bases at V and 2 bases at J, with 12 bases between the two ends.

The chain couples TRBV3-1 (or the pseudogene TRBV3-2) to TRBJ2-3; TRBD2 might be the D (6 bases). The receptor was derived from a middle-aged man with active COVID-19. Sample: peripheral blood. CDR3 amino acids: CASSQDGDSFTDTQYF. CDR3 DNA sequence: TGTGCCAGCAGCCAAGATGGGGACTCCTTCACAGATACGCAGTATTTT.